The 3 T cell receptor beta chains given below trace back to one sample, sequenced in a study of shared clonotypes between healthy human individuals. The method was immunoSEQ multiplex PCR; TCRdb's version includes in-frame clones alone and lacks a portion of them. The sample contains roughly 700,000 clones, about 90% of which appear only once. Sample: memory CD8+ T cells from PBMCs. Noted subset: CD45RO+ cells pooled with CCR7-negative TemRA cells. These receptors were taken from a man younger than 35 in good health. Some clones in this sample may be carry-over from other donors' samples.

Here the CDR3 reads CASSFPNTGELFF. Written as DNA, the CDR3 is TGTGCCAGCAGTTTTCCGAACACCGGGGAGCTGTTTTTT. This sequence joins TRBV27 and TRBJ2-2; the D is unclear. Trimming pared 3 bases from V and 0 bases from J, leaving 2 bases between. Germline CDR1 MNHEY, CDR2 SMNVEV (reference sequence). The CDR3 totals 13 residues.

This clone was detected once. This chain joins TRBV18 and TRBJ2-2; TRBD2 aligns across 12 bases. The length of the CDR3 is 17 residues. The germline V gene encodes CDR1 KGHSH and CDR2 LQKENI. V shed 0 bases, J shed 7 bases, and the junction held 6 bases outside the gene matches. This CDR3 is CASSPPRLAGVVGELFF. The CDR3 coding sequence is TGTGCCAGCTCACCACCTAGACTAGCGGGAGTCGTCGGGGAGCTGTTTTTT.

The chain joins TRBV5-6 to TRBJ2-7, with D possibly TRBD1 on 6 matching bases. Trimming pared 6 bases from V and 0 bases from J, leaving 28 bases between. The CDR3 covers 19 residues. Germline V CDR1 and CDR2: SGHDT, YYEEEE. Here the CDR3 DNA reads TGTGCCAGCAATCGGATGGGGACCTACAAGACAGGTGTCTCCTACGAGCAGTACTTC. Its translation: CASNRMGTYKTGVSYEQYF.